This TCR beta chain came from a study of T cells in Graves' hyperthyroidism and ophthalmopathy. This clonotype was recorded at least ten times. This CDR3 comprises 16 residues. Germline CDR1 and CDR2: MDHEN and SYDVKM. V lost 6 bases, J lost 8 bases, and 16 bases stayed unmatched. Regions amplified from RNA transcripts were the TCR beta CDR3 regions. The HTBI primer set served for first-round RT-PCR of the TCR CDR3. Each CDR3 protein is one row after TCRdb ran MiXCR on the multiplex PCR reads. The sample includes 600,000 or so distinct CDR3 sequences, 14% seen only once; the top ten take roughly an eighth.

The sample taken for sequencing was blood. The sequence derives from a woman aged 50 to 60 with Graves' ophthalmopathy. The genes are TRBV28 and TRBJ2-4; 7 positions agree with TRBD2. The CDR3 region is CASRPGLPKLRDIQYF. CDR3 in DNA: TGTGCCAGCAGACCGGGACTACCTAAACTAAGAGACATTCAGTACTTC.